The 22 T cell receptor beta chains in this list originate from one sample, sequenced in a study of T cell responses to AZD1222 COVID-19 vaccine. TCRdb keeps only in-frame clones here, not all; method: immunoSEQ multiplex PCR. The data contain fewer than 130,000 clones, more than 85% of them singletons. Here the sequenced sample was peripheral blood, taken on day 0 of AZD1222 vaccination. Every receptor here comes from an adult in good health.

This chain uses TRBV19 with TRBJ1-3, with a weak D call TRBD1 (5 bases). This CDR3 is 14 amino acids long. V lost 7 bases and J lost 0, with 10 bases in between. Germline-derived CDR1 and CDR2 are LNHDA and SQIVND (reference sequence). For the CDR3, the DNA is TGTGCCAGTACTGGACAATCCTCTGGAAACACCATATATTTT. Its translation: CASTGQSSGNTIYF.

CDR3 amino acids: CASSDGGVTYNEQFF. The CDR3 bases are TGTGCCAGCAGCGACGGAGGGGTCACCTACAATGAGCAGTTCTTC. The rearrangement links TRBV9 to TRBJ2-1; possibly TRBD2 for D (6 bases). CDR3 length: 15 amino acids. CDR1 is SGDLS and CDR2 is YYNGEE in the germline V gene. The V and J ends lost 3 bases and 2 bases respectively, with 12 bases between them.

This chain connects TRBV11-2 to TRBJ2-3; D may be TRBD2 (6 bases). From germline, CDR1 is SGHAT and CDR2 FQNNGV. This CDR3 region has 16 residues. The ends were cut back, 1 base at V and 6 bases at J, with 17 bases in the middle. In nucleotides, the CDR3 is TGTGCCAGCAGCTTAGGACTAGATGGCGTATTTGATACGCAGTATTTT. This translates into CASSLGLDGVFDTQYF.

The genes are TRBV29-1 and TRBJ2-3; D uncertain. V lost 4 bases, J lost 2 bases, and 10 bases lay in between. Germline values: CDR1 SQVTM, CDR2 ANQGSEA. The CDR3 has 13 residues. The CDR3 DNA is TGCAGCGTTGGACTCAACCCCACAGATACGCAGTATTTT. As protein: CSVGLNPTDTQYF.

V gene TRBV28 combines with J gene TRBJ1-6, with a weak D call TRBD1 (5 bases). Germline CDR1 is MDHEN and CDR2 is SYDVKM. V lost 10 bases and J lost 1, with 14 bases in between. This CDR3 is 15 amino acids long. Here the CDR3 DNA reads TGTGCCACCGGTTGGGGGACGTCCTATAATTCACCCCTCCACTTT. This codes for CATGWGTSYNSPLHF.

The V gene is TRBV9, the J gene TRBJ1-2; D call uncertain. Germline V CDR1 and CDR2: SGDLS, YYNGEE. Trimming took 0 bases from V and 0 from J, leaving 9 bases between them. The CDR3 is 15 residues long. The CDR3 protein is CASSVGGAANYGYTF. In DNA form, the CDR3 reads TGTGCCAGCAGCGTAGGGGGTGCGGCTAACTATGGCTACACCTTC.

V and J are TRBV15 and TRBJ2-5; maybe TRBD1 (6 bases). V was clipped by 0 bases and J by 2 bases, with 10 bases between them. Germline V lookup: CDR1 LNHNV, CDR2 YYDKDF (reference sequence). The CDR3 length is 15 residues. The DNA for the CDR3 is TGTGCCACCAGCAGAGACCGGACAGCACAAGAGACCCAGTACTTC. It is translated as CATSRDRTAQETQYF.

This chain joins TRBV5-1 and TRBJ2-1; D remains unclear. This CDR3 contains 14 residues. Trimming took off 0 bases at V and 4 bases at J, with 8 bases between the two ends. CDR1 SGHRS and CDR2 YFSETQ come from the germline V gene. CDR3 protein: CASSLVSHYNEQFF. The CDR3, as DNA: TGCGCCAGCAGCTTGGTGTCCCATTACAATGAGCAGTTCTTC.

The chain uses TRBV19 and TRBJ1-6; unclear D gene. Trimming shortened V by 3 bases and J by 9 bases, and 15 bases separated the two germline ends. CDR1 and CDR2 (germline): LNHDA, SQIVND (reference sequence). The length of the CDR3 is 15 residues. CDR3 loop: CASSIPGGETSPLHF. The CDR3 DNA follows: TGTGCCAGTAGTATTCCAGGCGGGGAAACTTCACCCCTCCACTTT.

The chain is built from TRBV7-2 and TRBJ1-1, with 11 bases that match TRBD1. This CDR3 has 17 amino acids. V gave up 5 bases and J gave up 0 bases; unmatched junction bases: 8. Germline lookup yields CDR1 SGHTA and CDR2 FQGNSA. For the CDR3, the DNA is TGTGCCAGCAGCCGTCCGGGGACAGGGGGTTTGAACACTGAAGCTTTCTTT. It encodes CASSRPGTGGLNTEAFF.

Judged by abundance, this clone is medium-sized. The chain combines TRBV6-1 with TRBJ2-5; 10 bases map to TRBD2. The junction had 1 base not matched to a gene; V was cut back by 2 bases and J by 1 base. Germline assignment: CDR1 MNHNS and CDR2 SASEGT. The CDR3 extends over 15 amino acids. The chain's CDR3 is CASSELAGAQETQYF. The CDR3 DNA follows: TGTGCCAGCAGTGAACTAGCGGGGGCCCAAGAGACCCAGTACTTC.

The CDR3 loop is CASNRDIYGYTF. As DNA, the CDR3 is TGTGCCAGCAATCGGGACATCTATGGCTACACCTTC. The chain is built from TRBV2 and TRBJ1-2; D is possibly TRBD1 (6 bases). CDR1 and CDR2 from the germline V gene are SNHLY and FYNNEI. Trimming took off 7 bases at V and 4 bases at J, with 10 bases between the two ends. The CDR3 loop spans 12 amino acids.

The chain employs TRBV7-2 and TRBJ1-2; TRBD1 matches 7 bases. In germline, CDR1 is SGHTA, CDR2 FQGNSA. V shed 5 bases and J 5 bases; nucleotides not matched to a gene: 11. The CDR3 sequence is 15 residues long. CDR3 DNA sequence: TGTGCCAGCAGCCCCCTCGTAGGGGGCCAATATGGCTACACCTTC. Translated, it gives CASSPLVGGQYGYTF.

The rearrangement links TRBV21-1 to TRBJ2-7; the table's D call TRBD1 went unverified against the DNA. TRBV21-1 is classified as a pseudogene. This CDR3 is 16 amino acids long. Here the CDR3 DNA reads TGTGCCAGCAGCTCTCAGGTTTTCCAGCTCTCCTACGAGCAGTACTTC. Its translation is CASSSQVFQLSYEQYF.

V usage is TRBV2 and J usage is TRBJ1-5, with D perhaps TRBD1 (5 bases). The CDR3 consists of 15 residues. Germline CDR1 is SNHLY and CDR2 is FYNNEI. V dropped 6 bases and J dropped 4 bases, with 16 bases sitting between them. The CDR3, as DNA: TGTGCCAGCAGCGTCCTTGGGGGGGGGAATCAGCCCCAGCATTTT. As protein: CASSVLGGGNQPQHF.

The rearrangement links TRBV2 to TRBJ1-2, with D unresolved. V lost 6 bases to trimming and J lost 2 bases, with 13 bases between them. The CDR3 extends over 14 amino acids. Germline lookup yields CDR1 SNHLY and CDR2 FYNNEI. The CDR3 sequence is CASSGRLVNYGYTF. The CDR3 DNA is TGTGCCAGCAGCGGACGATTGGTCAACTATGGCTACACCTTC. Full variable domain (remainder filled in from reference TRBV2 and TRBJ1-2): EPEVTQTPSHQVTQMGQEVILRCVPISNHLYFYWYRQILGQKVEFLVSFYNNEISEKSEIFDDQFSVERPDGSNFTLKIRSTKLEDSAMYFCASSGRLVNYGYTFGSGTRLTVV.

The chain recombines TRBV18 with TRBJ1-1; D call uncertain. This CDR3 has 13 amino acids. From germline, CDR1 is KGHSH and CDR2 LQKENI. V dropped 2 bases and J dropped 2 bases, with 6 bases sitting between them. CDR3 coding DNA: TGTGCCAGCTCACCAGGCAGCAACACTGAAGCTTTCTTT. Protein: CASSPGSNTEAFF.

The rearrangement joins TRBV27 to TRBJ2-7, with 8 bases matching TRBD2. V was pared by 4 bases and J by 0 bases, with 2 bases of the junction left unmatched. Per the germline V gene, CDR1 is MNHEY and CDR2 is SMNVEV (reference sequence). The CDR3 is made up of 14 amino acids. CDR3 coding DNA: TGTGCCAGCAGTTACAGCGGGAGCTCCTACGAGCAGTACTTC. Its protein is CASSYSGSSYEQYF.

V gene TRBV24-1 combines with J gene TRBJ1-5; a possible D gene is TRBD1 (6 bases). This CDR3 spans 14 amino acids. CDR1 KGHDR and CDR2 SFDVKD come from the germline V gene. The V gene lost 7 bases and the J gene lost 5 bases, with 14 bases spanning the gap. CDR3 sequence (DNA): TGTGCCACCAGGGATACAGGGTCGGATCAGCCCCAGCATTTT. Protein sequence: CATRDTGSDQPQHF.

The chain has TRBV7-9 and TRBJ1-6; no firm D call. V gave up 5 bases and J gave up 7 bases, with 12 bases separating them. The germline gives CDR1 SEHNR, CDR2 FQNEAQ (reference sequence). The CDR3 totals 14 residues. The DNA of the CDR3 is TGTGCCAGCAGCCTCGACTATGTGAATTCACCCCTCCACTTT. Amino acid sequence: CASSLDYVNSPLHF.

The V call is TRBV10-3, the J call TRBJ1-2; 11 bases align to TRBD1. Germline CDR1 ENHRY, CDR2 SYGVKD. The junction had 15 bases not matched to a gene; V was cut back by 6 bases and J by 6 bases. The CDR3 has 17 residues. The CDR3, as DNA: TGTGCCATCAGCATGAAACCCGCGGGACAGGGGGATGATGGCTACACCTTC. Protein sequence: CAISMKPAGQGDDGYTF.

This sequence joins TRBV6-2 or TRBV6-3 and TRBJ1-1, with D hard to call. CDR3 size: 16 residues. V gave up 2 bases and J gave up 1 base, with 14 bases separating them. The germline CDR1 and CDR2 sequences are MNHEY and SVGEGT. CDR3 residues: CASSYPRVTQNTEAFF. In DNA form, the CDR3 reads TGTGCCAGCAGTTACCCCAGAGTAACCCAGAACACTGAAGCTTTCTTT.